Listed below are T cell receptor beta chains from one sample, sequenced in a study of CD4 T cells in relation to SARS-CoV-2 and coronaviruses. Their specific antigens are unknown. Profiled with immunoSEQ multiplex PCR; TCRdb holds only in-frame clones, not every one. The table has about 38,000 clones, 60% to 85% seen once. The specimen sequenced was memory CD4+ T cells from PBMCs, cultured in vitro. All receptors derive from an adult with COVID-19. The CDR3 runs from the conserved cysteine through the conserved F or W. The D gene is left open where the match is weak. Only some rows state a clone size, as once, few, many or a class for expanded clones.

CDR3 protein,CDR3 DNA,J gene,D gene,V gene,clone size
CASSLSNPGQGYEQYF,TGTGCCAGCAGTTTATCAAACCCGGGACAGGGATACGAGCAGTACTTC,TRBJ2-7,TRBD1,TRBV28,few
CASSSGGQGANTEAFF,TGCGCCAGCAGCTCCGGCGGACAGGGGGCCAACACTGAAGCTTTCTTT,TRBJ1-1,TRBD1,TRBV5-1,NA
CASSFGLAGEYEQYF,TGTGCCAGCAGCTTCGGACTAGCGGGAGAGTACGAGCAGTACTTC,TRBJ2-7,TRBD2,TRBV7-6,few
CASSVWGPDNYNEQFF,TGTGCCAGCAGTGTCTGGGGTCCCGACAACTACAATGAGCAGTTCTTC,TRBJ2-1,NA,TRBV6-1,NA
CASRQGYIQYF,TGTGCCAGCAGACAGGGTTACATTCAGTACTTC,TRBJ2-4,NA,TRBV2,NA
CASGQQGFNEQYF,TGTGCCAGCGGCCAACAGGGTTTCAACGAGCAGTACTTC,TRBJ2-7,NA,TRBV7-2,NA
CASSPRGGHQGEAFF,TGTGCCAGCTCACCACGGGGGGGGCACCAGGGTGAAGCTTTCTTT,TRBJ1-1,NA,TRBV18,NA
CASSLEPGQTLYEQYF,TGTGCCAGCAGCTTGGAGCCAGGACAGACCCTCTACGAGCAGTACTTC,TRBJ2-7,NA,TRBV5-4,NA
CASGAGSGQETQYF,TGCGCCAGCGGGGCTGGTAGCGGACAAGAGACCCAGTACTTC,TRBJ2-5,NA,TRBV5-1,NA
CAYGPQGREQFF,TGTGCCTACGGGCCGCAGGGTCGGGAGCAGTTCTTC,TRBJ2-1,NA,TRBV6-5,NA
CASSLGHQNTGELFF,TGCGCCAGCAGCCTTGGGCATCAGAACACCGGGGAGCTGTTTTTT,TRBJ2-2,NA,TRBV5-1,NA
CASSPPRFGGTDTQYF,TGTGCCAGCAGCCCCCCTCGCTTCGGTGGCACAGATACGCAGTATTTT,TRBJ2-3,NA,TRBV28,NA
CASSVLTSGRYNEQFF,TGTGCCAGCAGCGTACTAACTAGCGGGAGGTACAATGAGCAGTTCTTC,TRBJ2-1,TRBD2,TRBV9,NA
CASSQRASNQPQHF,TGTGCCAGCAGCCAGAGGGCGAGCAATCAGCCCCAGCATTTT,TRBJ1-5,NA,TRBV3-1/TRBV3-2,few
CASSSLWTETDYEQYF,TGTGCCAGCAGCTCTCTCTGGACAGAGACCGACTACGAGCAGTACTTC,TRBJ2-7,NA,TRBV2,NA
CASSAANTGELFF,TGTGCCAGCAGTGCCGCGAACACCGGGGAGCTGTTTTTT,TRBJ2-2,NA,TRBV6-4,few
CASSYPSSEQYF,TGTGCCAGCAGTTACCCGTCCTCCGAGCAGTACTTC,TRBJ2-7,NA,TRBV6-6,NA
CASSLALLGGTQYF,TGTGCCAGCAGCTTAGCGCTCCTGGGGGGTACGCAGTATTTT,TRBJ2-3,NA,TRBV7-9,few
CASSLDLAGRETQYF,TGCGCCAGCAGCTTGGATTTAGCGGGAAGGGAGACCCAGTACTTC,TRBJ2-5,TRBD2,TRBV5-1,NA
CASSSRLAGGPGDTQYF,TGTGCCAGCAGCTCCCGACTAGCGGGAGGGCCTGGAGATACGCAGTATTTT,TRBJ2-3,TRBD2,TRBV13,NA
CASSPLQAGLDNEQFF,TGTGCCAGCAGTCCCCTACAGGCGGGGCTTGACAATGAGCAGTTCTTC,TRBJ2-1,NA,TRBV27,few
CASRGTTSGNTIYF,TGTGCCAGCAGGGGTACCACTTCTGGAAACACCATATATTTT,TRBJ1-3,NA,TRBV6-6,NA
CASSEQIHNSPLHF,TGTGCCAGCAGTGAACAGATACATAATTCACCCCTCCACTTT,TRBJ1-6,NA,TRBV6-1,once
CATKAQAGETQYF,TGTGCCACCAAGGCCCAGGCCGGGGAGACCCAGTACTTC,TRBJ2-5,NA,TRBV15,NA
CASNGNYNEQFF,TGTGCCAGTAACGGAAACTACAATGAGCAGTTCTTC,TRBJ2-1,NA,TRBV3-1/TRBV3-2,NA
CASSRPSSSGRGYNEQFF,TGTGCCAGCAGCCGACCGAGTTCGAGCGGGAGAGGTTACAATGAGCAGTTCTTC,TRBJ2-1,TRBD2,TRBV5-4,NA
CASSTRLRLAGLQETQYF,TGTGCCAGCAGTACCCGACTTAGACTAGCGGGACTGCAAGAGACCCAGTACTTC,TRBJ2-5,TRBD2,TRBV28,NA
CASSLTPTGTTPTEAFF,TGTGCCAGCAGTTTAACCCCGACAGGCACGACACCGACTGAAGCTTTCTTT,TRBJ1-1,NA,TRBV28,NA
CASRNRGLNEQFF,TGTGCCAGCAGAAACAGGGGGCTTAATGAGCAGTTCTTC,TRBJ2-1,TRBD1,TRBV12-3/TRBV12-4,NA
CASSLSGATPNRYTF,TGTGCCAGCAGTCTCTCCGGGGCTACCCCTAATCGGTACACCTTC,TRBJ1-2,NA,TRBV7-9,NA
CAWSGGSLAGANEQFF,TGTGCCTGGAGTGGGGGCTCGCTAGCGGGAGCAAATGAGCAGTTCTTC,TRBJ2-1,TRBD2,TRBV30,NA
CASSARLARADTQYF,TGTGCCAGCTCTGCCAGACTAGCTCGGGCAGATACGCAGTATTTT,TRBJ2-3,TRBD2,TRBV18,few
CASTNRGKAGVEAFF,TGTGCCAGTACCAATAGGGGGAAGGCCGGCGTTGAAGCTTTCTTT,TRBJ1-1,NA,TRBV19,NA
CASSRWGGTSGNRQSYEQYF,TGCGCCAGCAGCCGATGGGGTGGGACTAGCGGGAACCGACAGTCCTACGAGCAGTACTTC,TRBJ2-7,TRBD2,TRBV4-1,NA
CASSAYTDTQYF,TGTGCCAGCAGCGCCTACACAGATACGCAGTATTTT,TRBJ2-3,NA,TRBV7-9,NA
CASRRQDNSNQPQHF,TGTGCCAGCAGAAGACAGGATAATAGCAATCAGCCCCAGCATTTT,TRBJ1-5,NA,TRBV2,once
CASSRTGAEEKLFF,TGTGCCAGCAGCCGGACAGGGGCTGAAGAAAAACTGTTTTTT,TRBJ1-4,TRBD1,TRBV3-1/TRBV3-2,NA
CASSFGGLNTDTQYF,TGTGCCAGCAGCTTCGGGGGTCTGAACACAGATACGCAGTATTTT,TRBJ2-3,NA,TRBV11-2,NA
CASSLVRGLGSPLHF,TGTGCCAGCAGCTTAGTAAGGGGGTTGGGTTCACCCCTCCACTTT,TRBJ1-6,NA,TRBV7-2,NA
CASSEALGGWGHQPQHF,TGTGCCAGCAGTGAAGCGCTGGGGGGCTGGGGACATCAGCCCCAGCATTTT,TRBJ1-5,NA,TRBV6-1,NA
CASSLAGNTIYF,TGTGCCAGCAGCTTGGCTGGAAACACCATATATTTT,TRBJ1-3,NA,TRBV5-6,NA
CASSRMNTEAFF,TGTGCCAGCAGCCGCATGAACACTGAAGCTTTCTTT,TRBJ1-1,NA,TRBV12-3/TRBV12-4,once
CASSHTTGRKIDEQYF,TGTGCCAGCAGCCACACCACTGGGAGGAAGATCGACGAGCAGTACTTC,TRBJ2-7,NA,TRBV7-9,NA
CASSQEAGRGYTF,TGTGCCAGCAGCCAAGAAGCAGGACGCGGCTACACCTTC,TRBJ1-2,NA,TRBV3-1/TRBV3-2,NA